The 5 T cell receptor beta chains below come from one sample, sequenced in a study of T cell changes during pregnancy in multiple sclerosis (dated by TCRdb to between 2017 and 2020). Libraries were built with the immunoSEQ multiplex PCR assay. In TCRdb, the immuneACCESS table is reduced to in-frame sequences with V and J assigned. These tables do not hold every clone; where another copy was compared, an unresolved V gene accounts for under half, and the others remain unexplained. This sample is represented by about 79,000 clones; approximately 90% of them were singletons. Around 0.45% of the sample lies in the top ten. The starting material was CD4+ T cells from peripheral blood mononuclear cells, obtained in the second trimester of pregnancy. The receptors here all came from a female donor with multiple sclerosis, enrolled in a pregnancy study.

Here the CDR3 reads CASNRGSNTGELFF. CDR3 nucleotides: TGTGCCAGTAACAGGGGCTCGAACACCGGGGAGCTGTTTTTT. The chain couples TRBV19 to TRBJ2-2; TRBD1 matches at 7 bases. V lost 7 bases, J lost 0 bases, and 2 bases stayed unmatched. Germline loops: CDR1 LNHDA, CDR2 SQIVND (reference sequence). The CDR3 consists of 14 residues.

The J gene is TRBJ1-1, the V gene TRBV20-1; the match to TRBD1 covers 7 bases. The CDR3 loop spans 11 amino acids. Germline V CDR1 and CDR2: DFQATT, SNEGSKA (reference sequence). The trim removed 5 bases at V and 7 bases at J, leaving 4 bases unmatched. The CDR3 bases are TGCAGTGCTCTGGACAGGAGTGAAGCTTTCTTT. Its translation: CSALDRSEAFF.

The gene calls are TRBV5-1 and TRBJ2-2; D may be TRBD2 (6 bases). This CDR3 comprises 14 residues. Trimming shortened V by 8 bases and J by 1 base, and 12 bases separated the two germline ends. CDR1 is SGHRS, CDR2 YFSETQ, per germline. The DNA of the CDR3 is TGCGCCAGTCTAGCGATGGGGAACACCGGGGAGCTGTTTTTT. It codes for CASLAMGNTGELFF.

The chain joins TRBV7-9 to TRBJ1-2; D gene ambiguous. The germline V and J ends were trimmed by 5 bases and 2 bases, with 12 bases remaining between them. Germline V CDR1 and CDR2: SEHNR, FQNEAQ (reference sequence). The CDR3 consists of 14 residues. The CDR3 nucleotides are TGTGCCAGCAGCCGACGACCGGGGAACTATGGCTACACCTTC. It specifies CASSRRPGNYGYTF. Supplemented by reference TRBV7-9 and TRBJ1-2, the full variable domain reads DTGVSQNPRHKITKRGQNVTFRCDPISEHNRLYWYRQTLGQGPEFLTYFQNEAQLEKSRLLSDRFSAERPKGSFSTLEIQRTEQGDSAMYLCASSRRPGNYGYTFGSGTRLTVV.

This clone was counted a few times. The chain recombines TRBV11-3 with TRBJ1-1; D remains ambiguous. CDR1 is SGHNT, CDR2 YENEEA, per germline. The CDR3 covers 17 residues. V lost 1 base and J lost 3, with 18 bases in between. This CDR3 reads CASSLGGLGIVDTEAFF. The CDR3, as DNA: TGTGCCAGCAGCTTAGGAGGGCTAGGTATCGTCGACACTGAAGCTTTCTTT.